This TCR beta chain was identified in a study of low-dose radiotherapy and immunotherapy resistance in tumors (dated by TCRdb to 2022 to 2024). For the study in its entirety: In Cohort 1, each fraction delivered 0.5 Gy every 2 weeks, and the prescribed total PTV dose was 6.5 Gy. No randomization into treatment groups was done for the people taking part in the trial. Nivolumab and ipilimumab were both given intravenously, with nivolumab at a 240 mg flat dose every two weeks and ipilimumab at 1 mg/kg every six weeks. Every two weeks, patients got intravenous cyclophosphamide at 200 mg/m2, given one day ahead of each radiation and immunotherapy administration. For Cohort 2, the dose was 1 Gy per fraction given every two weeks, adding up to 13 Gy in total across 26 weeks. Starting on cycle 1 day 1, patients took 300 mg of aspirin by mouth once daily for four cycles. Eight patients were included in the translational analysis, namely three from the first dose cohort plus the first five from the second dose cohort.

Including cysteine and phenylalanine, the CDR3 has 16 amino acids. Solely the CDR3 DNA is kept, with 48 bases framed from the first base. Reading the germline V gene gives CDR1 SGHRS and CDR2 YFSETQ. Trimming leaves V shorter by 1 base and J shorter by 1 base, with the junction holding 6 bases beyond the gene matches. Sequencing was performed on an Illumina HiSeq 2500. Superscript III and a set of TRAV- and TRBV-specific primers were used to synthesize first-strand cDNA, so that both TCRalpha and TCRbeta chains were covered. TCRs were amplified with Phusion for about 18 PCR cycles using a constant-region primer together with the adapter attached to the V primers. Isolated mRNA was amplified with the MessageAmp II aRNA Amplification Kit, using a roughly 17-hour in vitro transcription at 37°C. The Dynabeads mRNA DIRECT Purification Kit was used to isolate the mRNA for TCR sequencing. Indexed Illumina adapters were added in a second Phusion PCR of about 26 cycles, and the PCR products were purified with AMPure XP beads. The source study handled its data this way. Custom Perl scripts were used to pool TCR sequences that encoded the same protein, to remove out-of-frame sequences, and to calculate the abundance of each clonotype. Any TCR sequence backed by just one read was left out of the analysis. Repertoire metrics included Shannon entropy, Gini index, clonality, richness, and frequency of TCRs shared between repertoires. The public sequencing data were trimmed at Q25 with fastp and processed into clonotypes with MiXCR by TCRdb, which kept only in-frame beta chains. Rows matching on CDR3 protein sequence are summarized as one entry with the most common DNA and genes. The V and J calls and clone size are TCRdb's, not the authors'. Here the sample has roughly 100,000 distinct CDR3 sequences; less than 25% occur a single time. The top ten constitute about 4% of the sample.

Explained via the paper, the time point label denotes: after trial treatment. Explained via the paper, the treatment or condition label denotes: LDRT plus nivolumab, ipilimumab, low-dose cyclophosphamide and aspirin (RACIN trial). The donors came from RACIN, which was a single-arm phase I dose-escalation trial that paired nivolumab and ipilimumab with aspirin, low-dose cyclophosphamide and low-dose radiotherapy. Patients were eligible if they had advanced solid tumors that were TIL-negative. This clonotype turned up a few times. What antigen it recognizes has not been identified. No much larger clone is present one base from it, and per-base qualities are unavailable.

This clonotype originated in a male donor with prostate cancer. The sequences come from PBMCs, collected after low-dose radiotherapy plus immunotherapy. The rearrangement combines TRBV5-1 with TRBJ2-5, with 8 bases matching TRBD2. The CDR3 amino acid sequence is: CASSLYTGGVQETQYF. At the DNA level, the sequence is TGCGCCAGCAGCTTGTATACGGGGGGGGTCCAAGAGACCCAGTACTTC.